Following are 12 T cell receptor beta chains from one sample sequenced in a study of blood T cell repertoires in COVID-19. The assay was immunoSEQ multiplex PCR, and TCRdb's table has in-frame clones only and misses some. Of more than 200,000 clones in the sample, roughly 91% were seen once. Sample: PBMCs or T cells enriched from blood (not recorded which). The receptor set was obtained from a woman in her thirties who had recovered from COVID-19.

The chain links TRBV24-1 to TRBJ2-1, with 7 bases fitting TRBD2. The J segment lost 3 bases and the V segment lost 1 base, leaving 5 bases of the junction unmatched. This CDR3 is 16 amino acids long. Germline CDR1 KGHDR, CDR2 SFDVKD. Here the CDR3 DNA reads TGTGCCACCAGTGATTTACGCGGGAGCAACTACAATGAGCAGTTCTTC. Protein sequence: CATSDLRGSNYNEQFF.

This chain links TRBV28 with TRBJ2-5; D unclear. This CDR3 spans 17 amino acids. Germline-derived CDR1 and CDR2 are MDHEN and SYDVKM. Trimming removed 3 bases from V and 3 bases from J, with 20 bases in between. CDR3 region: CASSLVHQVTDKETQYF. Written as DNA, the CDR3 is TGTGCCAGCAGTTTGGTACACCAGGTAACCGACAAAGAGACCCAGTACTTC.

This rearrangement joins TRBV4-3 to TRBJ1-3; D not resolved. Germline V gene sequence: CDR1 LGHNA, CDR2 YSLEER. The CDR3 length is 16 residues. The V and J ends lost 0 bases and 3 bases respectively, with 12 bases between them. The CDR3 nucleotides read TGCGCCAGCAGCCAAGATCCCGGTGTGCTTGGAAACACCATATATTTT. It translates to CASSQDPGVLGNTIYF.

V and J are TRBV5-1 and TRBJ1-3; D may be TRBD1 (5 bases). Trimming shortened V by 0 bases and J by 0 bases, and 10 bases separated the two germline ends. The CDR3 is 16 residues long. Looked up from germline, CDR1 is SGHRS and CDR2 is YFSETQ. The CDR3 is CASSLGPGISGNTIYF. The CDR3, as DNA: TGCGCCAGCAGCTTGGGCCCAGGGATCTCTGGAAACACCATATATTTT.

J is TRBJ2-4 and V is TRBV18; D unresolved. The CDR3 length is 15 residues. The V gene lost 3 bases and the J gene lost 6 bases, with 15 bases spanning the gap. Germline CDR1 and CDR2: KGHSH and LQKENI. CDR3 sequence (DNA): TGTGCCAGCTCACCTCAGTCTCAGGTCGGAAACATTCAGTACTTC. Protein sequence: CASSPQSQVGNIQYF.

The rearrangement links TRBV27 to TRBJ1-1, with 10 nucleotides matching TRBD1. Per germline, CDR1 MNHEY and CDR2 SMNVEV (reference sequence). V shed 2 bases and J 8 bases; nucleotides not matched to a gene: 5. This CDR3 region has 14 residues. CDR3 residues: CASSLRDRGLEAFF. In DNA, the CDR3 is TGTGCCAGCAGTTTAAGGGACAGGGGTTTGGAAGCTTTCTTT.

The chain combines TRBV30 with TRBJ1-1, with unresolved D. The V gene's germline CDR1 is GTSNPN and CDR2 SVGIG (reference sequence). The V gene lost 0 bases and the J gene lost 2 bases, with 7 bases spanning the gap. The length of the CDR3 is 13 residues. CDR3 nucleotide sequence: TGTGCCTGGAGTGTAACATCAAACACTGAAGCTTTCTTT. Its translation is CAWSVTSNTEAFF.

The chain couples TRBV14 to TRBJ1-3, with 7 bases fitting TRBD1. CDR3 length: 14 amino acids. Per germline, CDR1 SGHDN and CDR2 FVKESK. Unmatched junction bases numbered 6, after V lost 8 bases and J lost 2 bases. The CDR3 reads CASEAGGAGNTIYF. The CDR3 DNA reads TGTGCCAGCGAAGCAGGGGGAGCTGGAAACACCATATATTTT.

This chain uses TRBV5-1 with TRBJ1-6; no reliable D call. The CDR3 extends over 16 amino acids. Trimming left V 0 bases short and J 4 bases short, with 11 bases between. Per the germline V gene, CDR1 is SGHRS and CDR2 is YFSETQ. Here the CDR3 reads CASSLAGSTYNSPLHF. Written as DNA, the CDR3 is TGCGCCAGCAGCTTGGCCGGGAGTACTTATAATTCACCCCTCCACTTT.

This chain connects TRBV6-5 to TRBJ1-4; TRBD1 is a possible D gene (5 bases). V lost 7 bases and J lost 8, with 17 bases in between. Germline CDR1 and CDR2: MNHEY and SVGAGI. This CDR3 spans 14 amino acids. The CDR3 protein is CASTPLQGGEKLFF. CDR3 nucleotides: TGTGCCAGCACTCCCTTGCAGGGTGGGGAAAAACTGTTTTTT.

The genes are TRBV7-3 and TRBJ2-1; tentative D call: TRBD1 (5 bases). The germline CDR1 and CDR2 sequences are SGHTA and FQGTGA. V was clipped by 6 bases and J by 7 bases, with 22 bases between them. CDR3 size: 16 residues. In nucleotides, the CDR3 is TGTGCCAGCAGTCCAATCGACAGTAGACATGGGAATGAGCAGTTCTTC. Its protein product is CASSPIDSRHGNEQFF.

The rearrangement links TRBV6-2 or TRBV6-3 to TRBJ1-2; the D is unclear. The CDR3 loop spans 14 amino acids. Trimming took off 0 bases at V and 3 bases at J, with 8 bases between the two ends. Germline V CDR1 and CDR2: MNHEY, SVGEGT. The CDR3 sequence is CASSYSISYYGYTF. DNA of the CDR3: TGTGCCAGCAGTTACTCGATTAGTTACTATGGCTACACCTTC.